This TCR beta chain was observed in a study of OX40 agonist ivuxolimab in advanced cancers. Study-wide results and caveats: Mean expanded clone counts were higher in CD8+ than CD4+ T cells.

Assay used: immunoSEQ multiplex PCR; TCRdb lists only in-frame clones, some missing. The repertoire holds approximately 38,000 clones, with around 87% as singletons. Of note for this clone: Its antigen remains unidentified.

Sequenced material: CD4+ or CD8+ T cells sorted from blood, taken in a trial of the OX40 agonist ivuxolimab. The receptor was isolated from an adult with an advanced solid tumor such as melanoma, head and neck, liver or kidney cancer.

The CDR3 nucleotides are TGTGCCAGCAGCTTGGGAGGGGGGCTTAGCAATCAGCCCCAGCATTTT. Translated: CASSLGGGLSNQPQHF. The chain is built from TRBV7-9 and TRBJ1-5; D may be TRBD1 (6 bases). V was pared by 3 bases and J by 0 bases, with 12 bases between. CDR3 length: 16 residues. CDR1 SEHNR and CDR2 FQNEAQ come from the germline V gene (reference sequence).